The 16 T cell receptor beta chains reported below all come from one sample, sequenced in a study of cytomegalovirus exposure and HLA in healthy donors. PCR primers comprised 60 Vbeta and 13 Jbeta primers. Repertoires were generated with immunoSEQ multiplex PCR, while TCRdb's copy carries only in-frame clones and drops some. The sample lists 110,000 or so clones, 81% occurring once. Sequencing was done on a sample of PBMCs. The receptors derive from a woman aged 40 to 50 in good health and CMV-seronegative.

There are a few counts of this clone. The CDR3 loop reads CASSEPGEETQYF. The CDR3 region has the DNA TGTGCCAGCAGTGAACCAGGGGAAGAGACCCAGTACTTC. J is TRBJ2-5 and V is TRBV6-1, with D perhaps TRBD1 (6 bases). V dropped 2 bases and J dropped 3 bases, with 7 bases sitting between them. Per germline, CDR1 MNHNS and CDR2 SASEGT. There are 13 residues in the CDR3.

V and J are TRBV12-5 and TRBJ2-3, with D tentatively TRBD1 (5 bases). Germline V gene lookup returns CDR1 LGHNT and CDR2 FRNRAP. The CDR3 contains 17 residues. Trimming pared 5 bases from V and 0 bases from J, leaving 18 bases between. This CDR3 reads CASGTPKKTESTDTQYF. The CDR3 DNA sequence: TGTGCTAGTGGTACGCCTAAAAAGACAGAAAGCACAGATACGCAGTATTTT. Together with reference TRBV12-5 and TRBJ2-3, the CDR3 gives the full variable domain: DARVTQTPRHKVTEMGQEVTMRCQPILGHNTVFWYRQTMMQGLELLAYFRNRAPLDDSGMPKDRFSAEMPDATLATLKIQPSEPRDSAVYFCASGTPKKTESTDTQYFGPGTRLTVL.

Turning to this clone: One end of the junction varies from germline; a read error may be responsible. This chain joins TRBV7-9 and TRBJ1-1; weak D call: TRBD1 (5 bases). Germline-derived CDR1 and CDR2 are SEHNR and FQNEAQ (reference sequence). The length of the CDR3 is 12 residues. The CDR3 region is CASSLWVEGHQF. The CDR3 nucleotides are TGTGCCAGCAGCTTATGGGTGGAAGGACACCAGTTT.

This chain uses TRBV27 with TRBJ2-7; TRBD1 matches 12 bases. Germline-derived CDR1 and CDR2 are MNHEY and SMNVEV (reference sequence). The V and J ends lost 6 bases and 0 bases, in that order; junction bases with no gene match: 3. The CDR3 is 15 amino acids. The CDR3 nucleotides are TGTGCCAGCAGGGGGACAGGGGGCCTCTCCTACGAGCAGTACTTC. The encoded protein is CASRGTGGLSYEQYF.

This clone was seen just once. V is TRBV7-9 and J is TRBJ2-5, with 7 bases matching TRBD1. The CDR3 is made up of 15 amino acids. V shed 4 bases and J 2 bases; nucleotides not matched to a gene: 7. CDR1 SEHNR and CDR2 FQNEAQ come from the germline V gene (reference sequence). CDR3 loop: CASSSLTGLQETQYF. In DNA, the CDR3 is TGTGCCAGCAGCTCCTTGACAGGGCTGCAAGAGACCCAGTACTTC. The complete variable domain, with remaining parts taken from reference TRBV7-9 and TRBJ2-5, reads DTGVSQNPRHKITKRGQNVTFRCDPISEHNRLYWYRQTLGQGPEFLTYFQNEAQLEKSRLLSDRFSAERPKGSFSTLEIQRTEQGDSAMYLCASSSLTGLQETQYFGPGTRLLVL.

This clone has at least ten counts. The genes are TRBV5-1 and TRBJ2-7, with 8 bases that match TRBD2. With V trimmed by 4 bases and J by 2 bases, 11 bases remained unmatched. Looked up from germline, CDR1 is SGHRS and CDR2 is YFSETQ. This CDR3 has 16 residues. CDR3 amino acids: CASSPAGSGGAYEQYF. The CDR3, as DNA: TGCGCCAGCAGCCCAGCGGGCTCGGGGGGGGCCTACGAGCAGTACTTC. Full variable domain (remainder filled in from reference TRBV5-1 and TRBJ2-7): KAGVTQTPRYLIKTRGQQVTLSCSPISGHRSVSWYQQTPGQGLQFLFEYFSETQRNKGNFPGRFSGRQFSNSRSEMNVSTLELGDSALYLCASSPAGSGGAYEQYFGPGTRLTVT.

The CDR3 DNA reads as TGTGCCAGCAGTGCCCCGGGTCTTGGAGCTTTCTTT. It is translated as CASSAPGLGAFF. This chain joins TRBV2 and TRBJ1-1; D gene ambiguous. V shed 4 bases and J shed 10 bases, with 13 bases lying between them. The CDR3 spans 12 residues. Germline V gene data show CDR1 as SNHLY and CDR2 as FYNNEI. The full variable domain, with the rest looked up from reference TRBV2 and TRBJ1-1, is EPEVTQTPSHQVTQMGQEVILRCVPISNHLYFYWYRQILGQKVEFLVSFYNNEISEKSEIFDDQFSVERPDGSNFTLKIRSTKLEDSAMYFCASSAPGLGAFFGQGTRLTVV.

This clone was recorded once. The CDR3 DNA follows: TGTGCCAGCAGCCCGGACAGTGGGAGCTCCTACGAGCAGTACTTC. The encoded protein is CASSPDSGSSYEQYF. The genes are TRBV5-4 and TRBJ2-5, with a possible D match to TRBD1 (6 bases). The J call is in doubt because the DNA end fits TRBJ2-7 better. Germline loops: CDR1 SGHNT, CDR2 YYREEE (reference sequence). The CDR3 is made up of 15 amino acids.

For the CDR3, the DNA is TGCGCCAGCAGGCTAGCCGGGGAGCTGTTTTTT. It specifies CASRLAGELFF. The V and J genes are TRBV5-1 and TRBJ2-2; no clear D. Trimming took 5 bases from V and 6 from J, leaving 5 bases between them. Germline lookup yields CDR1 SGHRS and CDR2 YFSETQ. This CDR3 has 11 amino acids.

The gene calls are TRBV6-6 and TRBJ1-2; maybe TRBD1 (6 bases). Germline V lookup: CDR1 MNHNY, CDR2 SVGAGI (reference sequence). There are 14 residues in the CDR3. Deletions cut 2 bases from V and 0 bases from J, with 7 bases between. The chain's CDR3 is CASSYPGANYGYTF. The CDR3 DNA sequence: TGTGCCAGCAGTTACCCAGGGGCTAACTATGGCTACACCTTC.

This clone was seen only once. The gene calls are TRBV21-1 and TRBJ2-3; TRBD2 reflects the table's D call only, with no check against the DNA. TRBV21-1 is shown as a pseudogene. The CDR3 consists of 17 residues. The CDR3, as DNA: TGTGCCAGCAGCAAAGGAGTAACTAGCGGTTACACAGATACGCAGTATTTT. It specifies CASSKGVTSGYTDTQYF.

This clone was picked up a small number of times. The chain links TRBV2 to TRBJ1-2; unclear D gene. CDR1 is SNHLY and CDR2 is FYNNEI in the germline V gene. The CDR3 extends over 15 amino acids. V lost 6 bases and J lost 0, with 14 bases in between. CDR3 in amino acids: CASRDGEGSNYGYTF. In DNA form, the CDR3 reads TGTGCCAGCAGGGATGGTGAGGGTTCTAACTATGGCTACACCTTC.

This clone was recorded only once. The J gene is TRBJ1-1, the V gene TRBV27, with 12 nucleotides matching TRBD1. The V gene's germline CDR1 is MNHEY and CDR2 SMNVEV (reference sequence). The CDR3 is 20 amino acids. With V trimmed by 7 bases and J by 4 bases, 22 bases remained unmatched. The CDR3 region has the DNA TGTGCCAGCAAGCGGAGAAAGACCGGGACAGGGGGCGCAGGGACCACTGAAGCTTTCTTT. Translation: CASKRRKTGTGGAGTTEAFF.

The sample holds a few counts of this clone. V usage is TRBV5-6 and J usage is TRBJ2-7; perhaps TRBD2 as D (5 bases). The germline CDR1 and CDR2 sequences are SGHDT and YYEEEE. The CDR3 contains 15 residues. V was pared by 3 bases and J by 0 bases, with 13 bases between. CDR3 nucleotide sequence: TGTGCCAGCAGCTCCTACGGGGTGCTCTCCTACGAGCAGTACTTC. Its protein is CASSSYGVLSYEQYF.

The chain couples TRBV6-5 to TRBJ1-2; a weak D match, TRBD1 (5 bases). Germline V gives CDR1 MNHEY, CDR2 SVGAGI. V was clipped by 6 bases and J by 4 bases, with 12 bases between them. The CDR3 runs to 13 residues. CDR3 in amino acids: CASRPPGLYGYTF. The DNA for the CDR3 is TGTGCCAGCAGACCCCCAGGGCTCTATGGCTACACCTTC.

This chain uses TRBV19 with TRBJ2-1, with D uncertain. The germline CDR1 and CDR2 sequences are LNHDA and SQIVND (reference sequence). V shed 8 bases and J shed 6 bases, with 11 bases lying between them. The CDR3 spans 12 residues. The CDR3 DNA is TGTGCCAGTCTTCGGGTGGGCAATGAGCAGTTCTTC. This sequence encodes CASLRVGNEQFF.